A single T cell receptor beta chain is shown here with its context. Its antigen remains undetermined. No base-level quality is on record; no much larger clone is a single base apart. According to the study, the label for this sample's time point signals: cycle 1 day 1 (C1D1), immediately before nivolumab initiation. All trial patients had relapsed after autologous stem cell transplantation, with cohorts A, B and C differing in prior brentuximab vedotin exposure. The trial cohort was composed of roughly 60 patients with relapsed/refractory classical Hodgkin lymphoma, for whom complete response, partial response or progressive disease was recorded as best overall response. Single-agent nivolumab was administered to trial patients in the multi-cohort phase II CheckMate 205 trial. An independent review committee assessed best overall response by applying the 2007 International Working Group response criteria. Trial PBMCs were obtained immediately prior to nivolumab initiation (C1D1) and on therapy at cycle 2 day 1 and cycle 4 day 1. After peripheral blood was drawn into 8 mL Vacutainer Cell Preparation Tubes, PBMCs were isolated by centrifugation and then cryopreserved.

These data come from a study of PD-1 blockade in classical Hodgkin lymphoma (dated by TCRdb to about 2020). Study-level background: Nivolumab dosing was 3 mg/kg intravenously every 2 weeks, continuing until either disease progression or unacceptable toxicity. The study used CyTOF and TCR beta sequencing to define a peripheral blood immune signature of response to PD-1 blockade in classical Hodgkin lymphoma.

V has 4 bases trimmed and J has 2 bases trimmed; junction bases matching no gene number 7. The CDR3 runs 16 residues from the cysteine to the phenylalanine. The kept DNA is CDR3 alone, 48 bases in frame from the first base. CDR1 and CDR2 are read off the germline V gene as MDHEN and SYDVKM. The Qiagen DNeasy kit was used to extract genomic DNA from unsorted PBMCs and from the negatively selected CD4+ and CD8+ fractions. Using primers that anneal to V and J segments, immunoSEQ multiplex PCR amplified the TCR beta CDR3 regions. Amplification bias was minimized using a synthetic immune receptor repertoire, and residual bias was removed computationally after sequencing. On the study's bioinformatics: Repertoire diversity was quantified as the Shannon entropy index using custom Python scripts. The unsorted, CD4+ and CD8+ repertoires were each analyzed separately, with the exception of combined analyses, where CD4+ and CD8+ sequences were merged in silico. Clonal expansion was defined as a frequency increase of at least 2-fold after treatment compared with C1D1, and clones undetected at baseline were assigned a pseudocount of 0.5. Singleton clones were defined as clones with 0 or 1 copy at C1D1, and non-singleton clones were defined as clones with 2 or more copies. Clones expanded in unsorted samples were labelled as CD4+, CD8+ or unknown by matching protein sequences in sorted samples from the same patient. Wilcoxon tests on paired samples were used to test diversity changes from C1D1 to C4D1. Held by TCRdb, this immuneACCESS table contains in-frame sequences only and omits some clones. Under half of the omission traces to an unresolved V gene where checked; the cause of the rest is unknown. V and J calls and clone size are those listed in that table; D and trimming were worked out from the DNA. Here the sample has some 13,000 clones; roughly 80% occur a single time. About 4% of the sample rests with the top ten.

The research as a whole found: CD4+ but not CD8+ TCR diversity rose significantly by C4D1 (p=0.0027 vs p=0.16), most apparent in complete responders (p=0.02). Among trial patients, those achieving complete response had baseline diversity similar to that of newly diagnosed patients, while diversity was significantly lower in partial responders and progressors. Baseline TCR diversity was reported as lower in newly diagnosed patients than in healthy donors, and lower still in relapsed/refractory patients. Lower diversity was seen in patients whose nivolumab began less than 1 year after ASCT, and these patients were left out of later analyses so that immune reconstitution would not confound the results. The study was restricted to a single clinical trial cohort, and the causes of repertoire differences, possibly disease activity or prior therapy, were left undefined.

Rearrangement joined TRBV28 to TRBJ2-3; 9 bases in the junction line up with TRBD2. This TCR derives from a human donor with classical Hodgkin lymphoma. The specimen comprised peripheral blood mononuclear cells (PBMCs), sampled at baseline. The CDR3 region reads CASSSSSGTNTDTQYF. The DNA is as follows: TGTGCCAGCAGTTCCTCTAGCGGGACTAACACAGATACGCAGTATTTT.